Listed here are 9 T cell receptor beta chains from one sample, sequenced in a study of blood T cell repertoires in COVID-19. The protocol was immunoSEQ multiplex PCR, while the TCRdb copy is restricted to in-frame clones and leaves out a portion. The table records 200,000 to 250,000 clones, about nine tenths of them present only once. Sequenced sample: peripheral blood. All receptors come from a man aged 55-75 years with acute or convalescent COVID-19.

V and J are TRBV5-1 and TRBJ2-2; TRBD1 is a possible D gene (6 bases). Germline CDR1 reads SGHRS; CDR2 reads YFSETQ. V lost 6 bases and J lost 5, with 14 bases in between. This CDR3 has 14 residues. CDR3 nucleotide sequence: TGCGCCAGCACCCGGGACATCTTTACCGGGGAGCTGTTTTTT. The encoded protein is CASTRDIFTGELFF.

This clone has more than one count but fewer than ten. The gene calls are TRBV3-1 (or the pseudogene TRBV3-2) and TRBJ2-7, with 9 positions matching TRBD2. Germline trimming cut 4 bases from V and 5 bases from J; bases unmatched to any gene: 12. Germline V gene data show CDR1 as LGHDT and CDR2 as YNNKEL (reference sequence). CDR3 size: 16 residues. In DNA, the CDR3 is TGTGCCAGCAGCCCGCTGGGTAGCGGGAGTTTCCACGAGCAGTACTTC. Translated, it gives CASSPLGSGSFHEQYF.

This clone has just one count. The rearrangement joins TRBV6-6 to TRBJ2-3; maybe TRBD2 (6 bases). V lost 5 bases, J lost 1 base, and 10 bases lay in between. The CDR3 is 14 amino acids. CDR1 is MNHNY and CDR2 is SVGAGI in the germline V gene (reference sequence). In nucleotides, the CDR3 is TGTGCCAGCAGTGCCGGCGGGGGCACAGATACGCAGTATTTT. Amino acids: CASSAGGGTDTQYF.

This chain connects TRBV5-4 to TRBJ2-1; D uncertain. The CDR3 has 15 residues. Germline CDR1 reads SGHNT; CDR2 reads YYREEE (reference sequence). Trimming stripped 4 bases from V and 0 bases from J, with 11 bases between. The CDR3 sequence is CASSPSASSYNEQFF. The CDR3, as DNA: TGTGCCAGCAGCCCCAGCGCGAGCTCCTACAATGAGCAGTTCTTC.

This chain connects TRBV2 to TRBJ2-3; a possible D gene is TRBD2 (6 bases). Per the germline V gene, CDR1 is SNHLY and CDR2 is FYNNEI. This CDR3 is 15 amino acids long. Trimming took 5 bases from V and 2 from J, leaving 14 bases between them. The CDR3 coding sequence is TGTGCCAGCAGTCCTTTAGCGGAGGTCACAGATACGCAGTATTTT. Translated, it gives CASSPLAEVTDTQYF.

This chain connects TRBV2 to TRBJ1-2; D might be TRBD1 (5 bases). Trimming pared 7 bases from V and 3 bases from J, leaving 9 bases between. CDR1 SNHLY and CDR2 FYNNEI come from the germline V gene. The CDR3 extends over 12 amino acids. The CDR3 spells CASKQDDYGYTF. The CDR3 DNA follows: TGTGCCAGCAAACAGGACGACTATGGCTACACCTTC.

The chain employs TRBV11-2 and TRBJ1-6; D gene uncertain. V was cut by 0 bases and J by 0 bases, with 6 bases left in between. Germline assignment: CDR1 SGHAT and CDR2 FQNNGV. There are 16 residues in the CDR3. The CDR3: CASSLESNSYNSPLHF. The CDR3 DNA reads TGTGCCAGCAGCTTAGAGTCAAACTCCTATAATTCACCCCTCCACTTT.

This clone was recorded once. This chain uses TRBV2 with TRBJ1-6; tentatively, D is TRBD1 (6 bases). V was trimmed by 2 bases and J by 6 bases, leaving 14 bases between them. Germline V CDR1 and CDR2: SNHLY, FYNNEI. The CDR3 spans 16 residues. CDR3: CASSESRGAGNSPLHF. The DNA of the CDR3 is TGTGCCAGCAGTGAATCCAGGGGCGCAGGTAATTCACCCCTCCACTTT.

V usage is TRBV10-3 and J usage is TRBJ1-1; TRBD1 matches at 10 bases. Unmatched junction bases numbered 3, after V lost 0 bases and J lost 8 bases. This CDR3 is 14 amino acids long. Germline CDR1 and CDR2: ENHRY and SYGVKD. CDR3 DNA sequence: TGTGCCATCAGTGAGTCCCCGGGACAGGGGGAAGCTTTCTTT. It codes for CAISESPGQGEAFF.